This TCR beta chain appears in the sequencing data of a study of T cell therapy after organ transplantation. Using immunoSEQ multiplex PCR, the repertoire was profiled, and TCRdb retains in-frame clones only, with some absent. The data hold over 45,000 clones, with 94% observed a single time. Worth noting for this clone: The target antigen is unknown.

The sequences come from CD8+ T cells from blood, collected before autologous CMV-specific T cell therapy. The clonotype comes from a human patient who had received a solid organ transplant and had CMV disease.

The CDR3 DNA reads TGTGCCAGCAGTTTGGGACTGAACAATGAGCAGTTCTTC. It codes for CASSLGLNNEQFF. The J gene is TRBJ2-1, the V gene TRBV7-7; the D gene is possibly TRBD2 (6 bases). The germline V gene has CDR1 SSHAT and CDR2 FNYEAQ (reference sequence). The CDR3 spans 13 residues. The ends were cut back, 6 bases at V and 5 bases at J, with 11 bases in the middle.